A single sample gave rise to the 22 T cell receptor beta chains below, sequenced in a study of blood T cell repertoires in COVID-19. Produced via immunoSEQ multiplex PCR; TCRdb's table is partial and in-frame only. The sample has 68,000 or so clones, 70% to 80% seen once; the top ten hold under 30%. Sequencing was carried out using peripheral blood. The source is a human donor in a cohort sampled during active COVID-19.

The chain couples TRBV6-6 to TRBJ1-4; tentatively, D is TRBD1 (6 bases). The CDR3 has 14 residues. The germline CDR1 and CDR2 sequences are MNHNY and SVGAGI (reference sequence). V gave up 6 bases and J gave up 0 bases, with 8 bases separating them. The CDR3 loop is CASRNRATNEKLFF. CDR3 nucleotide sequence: TGTGCCAGCAGGAACAGGGCAACTAATGAAAAACTGTTTTTT.

The DNA of the CDR3 is TGCGCCAGCAGCCTCCTGGGACAGGGGGACACTGAAGCTTTCTTT. This gives the protein CASSLLGQGDTEAFF. The chain couples TRBV4-1 to TRBJ1-1; 11 bases map to TRBD1. CDR3 length equals 15 residues. CDR1 and CDR2 from the germline V gene are MGHRA and YSYEKL. V lost 4 bases and J lost 3; bases outside the gene matches: 4.

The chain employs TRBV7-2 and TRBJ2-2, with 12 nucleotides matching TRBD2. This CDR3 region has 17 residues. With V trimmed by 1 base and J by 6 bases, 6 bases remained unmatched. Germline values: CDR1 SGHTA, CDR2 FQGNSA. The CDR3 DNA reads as TGTGCCAGCAGCTTAGGACTAGCGGGAGTCTCGGCCGGGGAGCTGTTTTTT. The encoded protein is CASSLGLAGVSAGELFF.

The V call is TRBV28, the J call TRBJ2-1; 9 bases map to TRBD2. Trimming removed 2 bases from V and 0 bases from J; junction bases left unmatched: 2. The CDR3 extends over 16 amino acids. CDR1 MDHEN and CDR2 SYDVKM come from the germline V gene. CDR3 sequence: CASSLPSGISYNEQFF. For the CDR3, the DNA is TGTGCCAGCAGTTTACCTAGCGGGATCTCCTACAATGAGCAGTTCTTC.

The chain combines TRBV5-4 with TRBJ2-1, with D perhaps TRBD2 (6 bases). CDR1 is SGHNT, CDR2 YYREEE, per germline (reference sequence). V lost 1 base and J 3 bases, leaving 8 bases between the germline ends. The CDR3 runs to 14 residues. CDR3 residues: CASSLREFYNEQFF. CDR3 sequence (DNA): TGTGCCAGCAGCTTGCGGGAGTTCTACAATGAGCAGTTCTTC.

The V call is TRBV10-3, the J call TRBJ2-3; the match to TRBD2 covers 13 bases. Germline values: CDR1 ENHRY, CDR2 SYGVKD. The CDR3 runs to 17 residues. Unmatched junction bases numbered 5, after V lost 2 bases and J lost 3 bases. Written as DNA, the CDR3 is TGTGCCATCAGTGAGCCTACTAGCGGGGGGGCTACAGATACGCAGTATTTT. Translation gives CAISEPTSGGATDTQYF.

CDR3 in DNA: TGTGCCAGCAGCCCAGGGACTAGCGGGACTCAAGAGACCCAGTACTTC. Translation: CASSPGTSGTQETQYF. The V and J genes are TRBV7-9 and TRBJ2-5, with 13 bases matching TRBD2. This CDR3 is 16 amino acids long. Germline CDR1 is SEHNR and CDR2 is FQNEAQ (reference sequence). Trimming took 5 bases from V and 2 from J; bases not matched to a gene: 5.

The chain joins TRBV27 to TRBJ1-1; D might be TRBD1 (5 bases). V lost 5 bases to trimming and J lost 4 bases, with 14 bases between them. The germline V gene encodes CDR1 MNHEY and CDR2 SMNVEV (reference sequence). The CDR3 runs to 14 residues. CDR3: CASSAGSGGTEAFF. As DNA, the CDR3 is TGTGCCAGCAGTGCAGGGTCCGGGGGCACTGAAGCTTTCTTT.

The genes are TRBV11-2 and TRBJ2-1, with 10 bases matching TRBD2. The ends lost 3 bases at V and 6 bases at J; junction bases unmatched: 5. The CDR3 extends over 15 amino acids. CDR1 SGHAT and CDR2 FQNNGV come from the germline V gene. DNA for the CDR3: TGTGCCAGCAGCTTTAGCGGGAGGCTTTTCAATGAGCAGTTCTTC. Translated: CASSFSGRLFNEQFF.

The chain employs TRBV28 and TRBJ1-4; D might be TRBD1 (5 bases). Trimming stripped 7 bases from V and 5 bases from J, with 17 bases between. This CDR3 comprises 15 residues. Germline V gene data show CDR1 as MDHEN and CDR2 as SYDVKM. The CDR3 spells CASTERDPGNEKLFF. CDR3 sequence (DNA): TGTGCCAGCACCGAGCGGGACCCGGGCAATGAAAAACTGTTTTTT.

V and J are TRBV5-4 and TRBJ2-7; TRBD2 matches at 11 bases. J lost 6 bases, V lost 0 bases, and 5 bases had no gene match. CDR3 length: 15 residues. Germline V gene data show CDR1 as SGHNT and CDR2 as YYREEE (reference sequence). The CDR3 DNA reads TGTGCCAGCAGCTTGGGTTCGGGACTAGCGGTCGAGCAGTACTTC. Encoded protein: CASSLGSGLAVEQYF.

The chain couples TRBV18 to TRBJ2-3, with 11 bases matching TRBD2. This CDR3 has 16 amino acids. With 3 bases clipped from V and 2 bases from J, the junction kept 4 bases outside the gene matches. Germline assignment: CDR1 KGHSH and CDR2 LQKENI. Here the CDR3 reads CASSPLAGGFTDTQYF. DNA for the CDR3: TGTGCCAGCTCACCGCTAGCGGGAGGTTTCACAGATACGCAGTATTTT.

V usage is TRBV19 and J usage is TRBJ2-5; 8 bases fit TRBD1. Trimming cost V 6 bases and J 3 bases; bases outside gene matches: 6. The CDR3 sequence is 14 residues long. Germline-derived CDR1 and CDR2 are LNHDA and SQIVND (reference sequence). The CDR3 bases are TGTGCCAGTAGCACCGGGACAGGAGAAGAGACCCAGTACTTC. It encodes CASSTGTGEETQYF. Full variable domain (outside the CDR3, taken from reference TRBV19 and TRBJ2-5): DGGITQSPKYLFRKEGQNVTLSCEQNLNHDAMYWYRQDPGQGLRLIYYSQIVNDFQKGDIAEGYSVSREKKESFPLTVTSAQKNPTAFYLCASSTGTGEETQYFGPGTRLLVL.

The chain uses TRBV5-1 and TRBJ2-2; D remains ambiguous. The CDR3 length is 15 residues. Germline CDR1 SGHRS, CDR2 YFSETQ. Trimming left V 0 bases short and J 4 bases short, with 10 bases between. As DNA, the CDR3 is TGCGCCAGCAGCTTGGCGCAGACAACCACCGGGGAGCTGTTTTTT. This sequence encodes CASSLAQTTTGELFF.

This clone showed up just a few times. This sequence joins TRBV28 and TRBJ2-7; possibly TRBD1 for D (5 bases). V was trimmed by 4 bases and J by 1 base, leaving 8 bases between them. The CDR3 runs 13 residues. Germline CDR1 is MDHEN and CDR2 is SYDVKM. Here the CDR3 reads CASSSDSSYEQYF. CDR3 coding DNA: TGTGCCAGCAGTTCTGACAGTTCCTACGAGCAGTACTTC.

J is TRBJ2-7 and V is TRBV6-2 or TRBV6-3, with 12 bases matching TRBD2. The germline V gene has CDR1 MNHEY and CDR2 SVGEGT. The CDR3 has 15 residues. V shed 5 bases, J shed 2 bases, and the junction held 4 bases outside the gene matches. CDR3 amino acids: CASSKLAGGPYEQYF. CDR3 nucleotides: TGTGCCAGCAGTAAACTAGCGGGAGGTCCCTACGAGCAGTACTTC.

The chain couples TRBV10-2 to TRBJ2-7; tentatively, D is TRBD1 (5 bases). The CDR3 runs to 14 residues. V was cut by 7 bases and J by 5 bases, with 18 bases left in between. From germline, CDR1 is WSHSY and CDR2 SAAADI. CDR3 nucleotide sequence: TGCGCCAGCACGTCAGGACAATCGAACCACGAGCAGTACTTC. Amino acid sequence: CASTSGQSNHEQYF.

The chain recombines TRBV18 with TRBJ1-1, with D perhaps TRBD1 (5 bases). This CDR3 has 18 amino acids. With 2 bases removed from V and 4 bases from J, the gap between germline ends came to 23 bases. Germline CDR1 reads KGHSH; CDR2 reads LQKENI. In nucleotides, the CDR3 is TGTGCCAGCTCACCATCGGCAGGACGAACAGGCCGGAGCACTGAAGCTTTCTTT. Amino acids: CASSPSAGRTGRSTEAFF.

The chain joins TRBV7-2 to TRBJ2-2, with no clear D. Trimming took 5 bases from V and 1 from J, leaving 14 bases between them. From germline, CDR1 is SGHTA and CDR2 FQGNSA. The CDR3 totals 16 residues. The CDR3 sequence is CASSPRSTKNTGELFF. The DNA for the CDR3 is TGTGCCAGCAGCCCCCGGAGTACCAAGAACACCGGGGAGCTGTTTTTT.

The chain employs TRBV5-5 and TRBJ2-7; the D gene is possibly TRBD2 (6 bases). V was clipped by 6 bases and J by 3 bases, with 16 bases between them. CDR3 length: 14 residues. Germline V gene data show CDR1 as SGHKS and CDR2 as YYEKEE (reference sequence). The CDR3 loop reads CASMVRWEDYEQYF. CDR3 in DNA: TGTGCCAGCATGGTGAGGTGGGAGGACTACGAGCAGTACTTC.

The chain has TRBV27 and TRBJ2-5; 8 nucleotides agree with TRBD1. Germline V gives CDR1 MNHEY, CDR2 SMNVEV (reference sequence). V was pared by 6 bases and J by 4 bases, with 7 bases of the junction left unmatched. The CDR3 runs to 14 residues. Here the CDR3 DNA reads TGTGCCAGCAGGGGGACAGGCCGAGGAGAGACCCAGTACTTC. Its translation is CASRGTGRGETQYF.

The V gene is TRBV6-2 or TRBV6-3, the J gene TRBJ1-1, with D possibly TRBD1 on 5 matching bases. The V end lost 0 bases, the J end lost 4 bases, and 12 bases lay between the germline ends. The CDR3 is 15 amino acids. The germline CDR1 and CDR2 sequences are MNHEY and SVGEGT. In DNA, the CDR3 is TGTGCCAGCAGTTACTCGGCAGGGAGGGGCACTGAAGCTTTCTTT. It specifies CASSYSAGRGTEAFF.